This entry features one T cell receptor beta chain sequence. This specimen comes from a study of shared clonotypes between healthy human individuals. Naive CD8 populations comprised CD45RO-negative cells positively selected for CCR7, excluding terminally differentiated effector memory CD45RA+ cells. Repertoires were generated with immunoSEQ multiplex PCR, while TCRdb's copy carries only in-frame clones and drops some. Of about 1,800,000 clones listed, about 94% were seen once; the top ten hold roughly 1%. V gave up 5 bases and J gave up 2 bases; unmatched junction bases: 8. CDR1 and CDR2 (germline): SGHKS, YYEKEE (reference sequence). The CDR3 runs to 16 residues.

This chain joins TRBV5-5 and TRBJ2-3; 10 bases agree with TRBD2. The sample consisted of naive CD8+ T cells sorted from blood. This TCR was recovered from a man between 18 and 35 years old in good health. CDR3 coding DNA: TGTGCCAGCAGTTCCCCCACTAGCGGGGTCACAGATACGCAGTATTTT. Translation gives CASSSPTSGVTDTQYF.